Detailed here is one T cell receptor (beta chain). Authors' analysis steps: Reference gene primer amplification gave estimated nucleated cell counts. Libraries were prepared by immunoSEQ multiplex PCR; TCRdb keeps only in-frame clonotypes and omits some of them. From that table come the V and J calls and clone size; the DNA was used to work out D and trimming. The sample consists of approximately 250,000 clones, around 89% of them appearing once. The sample originates from a study of blood T cell repertoires in COVID-19. Whole-study context: PBMCs, B-cell-depleted T cells, or T cells provided the cDNA or gDNA that made up the material.

Germline-derived CDR1 and CDR2 are SGHKS and YYEKEE (reference sequence). CDR3 size: 18 residues. Unmatched junction bases numbered 17, after V lost 4 bases and J lost 3 bases. The study assigned cohorts using participant-reported clinical history. The specimen sequenced was PBMCs or T cells enriched from blood (not recorded which). This receptor was taken from a woman under 40 with acute COVID-19. The chain is built from TRBV5-5 and TRBJ2-3; 7 bases map to TRBD1. This CDR3 is CASSAQGQLASLTDTQYF. DNA for the CDR3: TGTGCCAGCAGCGCCCAGGGACAGCTGGCTAGTTTAACAGATACGCAGTATTTT.